One T cell receptor beta chain is described in this entry. These data come from a study of control samples from healthy donors and cancer patients. Unmatched junction bases numbered 0, after V lost 4 bases and J lost 1 base. Germline V gene sequence: CDR1 SGDLS, CDR2 YYNGEE. The CDR3 loop spans 13 amino acids. Produced via immunoSEQ multiplex PCR; TCRdb's table is partial and in-frame only. The sample holds 60,000 to 75,000 clones, around 90% seen once. This TCR came from a man between 60 and 70 years old with colorectal cancer. Sequenced material: PBMCs. This sequence joins TRBV9 and TRBJ1-1; 8 positions match TRBD1. CDR3 loop: CASSQGANTEAFF. The CDR3 nucleotides are TGTGCCAGCAGCCAGGGGGCGAACACTGAAGCTTTCTTT.